The 31 T cell receptor beta chains reported below all come from one sample, sequenced in a study of T cells after somatic rescue of genetic block. The method was immunoSEQ multiplex PCR; TCRdb's version includes in-frame clones alone and lacks a portion of them. This table holds fewer than 150,000 clones, just over 90% found once. The sequenced material came from peripheral blood mononuclear cells (PBMCs). The origin of the receptors is a woman younger than 30.

DNA for the CDR3: TGTGCCAGCAGCCAAACGGGACAGGGGAAGATCTTGGACTATGGCTACACCTTC. Translating it yields CASSQTGQGKILDYGYTF. The chain joins TRBV14 to TRBJ1-2, with TRBD1 matching over 10 bases. The CDR3 totals 18 residues. Germline-derived CDR1 and CDR2 are SGHDN and FVKESK. The J segment lost 3 bases and the V segment lost 2 bases, leaving 12 bases of the junction unmatched.

The rearrangement joins TRBV7-3 to TRBJ2-1; no reliable D call. CDR1 is SGHTA and CDR2 is FQGTGA in the germline V gene. This CDR3 spans 14 amino acids. With 2 bases removed from V and 0 bases from J, the gap between germline ends came to 5 bases. CDR3 nucleotide sequence: TGTGCCAGCAGCTTAGGTAGCTCCTACAATGAGCAGTTCTTC. Its protein product is CASSLGSSYNEQFF.

The V call is TRBV9, the J call TRBJ1-4, with D unresolved. The length of the CDR3 is 16 residues. The ends were cut back, 4 bases at V and 0 bases at J, with 13 bases in the middle. Germline V gene lookup returns CDR1 SGDLS and CDR2 YYNGEE. CDR3 in DNA: TGTGCCAGCAGCCCCCGGCGGGTTGCAACTAATGAAAAACTGTTTTTT. Encoded protein: CASSPRRVATNEKLFF.

The chain joins TRBV27 to TRBJ2-7; TRBD1 matches at 11 bases. After removal of 5 bases from V and 0 bases from J, the junction contained 12 bases not matched to a gene. This CDR3 spans 18 amino acids. Germline V gene lookup returns CDR1 MNHEY and CDR2 SMNVEV (reference sequence). In DNA, the CDR3 is TGTGCCAGCAGTCCTCGGCCGGGGACAGGGGGAGGCTCCTACGAGCAGTACTTC. Its translation is CASSPRPGTGGGSYEQYF.

The J gene is TRBJ2-3, the V gene TRBV27, with D maybe TRBD2 (6 bases). V shed 9 bases and J shed 5 bases, with 12 bases lying between them. The CDR3 loop spans 12 amino acids. The V gene's germline CDR1 is MNHEY and CDR2 SMNVEV (reference sequence). CDR3 DNA sequence: TGTGCCAGTTCCCTGGGAGGAGATACGCAGTATTTT. Translated: CASSLGGDTQYF.

The DNA of the CDR3 is TGTGCCTGGGACAGGGCAAACACTGAAGCTTTCTTT. Translation: CAWDRANTEAFF. The rearrangement uses TRBV30 and TRBJ1-1, with TRBD1 matching 7 bases. With V trimmed by 5 bases and J by 2 bases, 2 bases remained unmatched. The CDR3 has 12 amino acids. Germline V gene lookup returns CDR1 GTSNPN and CDR2 SVGIG (reference sequence).

V usage is TRBV9 and J usage is TRBJ2-3; tentatively, D is TRBD2 (6 bases). CDR1 SGDLS and CDR2 YYNGEE come from the germline V gene. Trimming cost V 0 bases and J 5 bases, with 10 bases left between them. The CDR3 spans 14 residues. The CDR3 DNA is TGTGCCAGCAGCGTAGTAGGGCGGGGAGATACGCAGTATTTT. As protein: CASSVVGRGDTQYF.

The rearrangement uses TRBV7-2 and TRBJ2-7; D call uncertain. With 1 base removed from V and 6 bases from J, the gap between germline ends came to 10 bases. The CDR3 loop spans 13 amino acids. From germline, CDR1 is SGHTA and CDR2 FQGNSA. CDR3 region: CASSLDHRSEQYF. The CDR3 bases are TGTGCCAGCAGCTTAGACCATCGCTCCGAGCAGTACTTC.

The V call is TRBV9, the J call TRBJ2-1; a weak D match, TRBD2 (7 bases). Germline V CDR1 and CDR2: SGDLS, YYNGEE. This CDR3 has 15 amino acids. V lost 1 base and J lost 5, with 13 bases in between. The CDR3 region has the DNA TGTGCCAGCAGCGTAAGGTGGGGGGGGCACAATGAGCAGTTCTTC. It yields the protein CASSVRWGGHNEQFF. The variable domain in full, with the rest retrieved from reference TRBV9 and TRBJ2-1, is DSGVTQTPKHLITATGQRVTLRCSPRSGDLSVYWYQQSLDQGLQFLIQYYNGEERAKGNILERFSAQQFPDLHSELNLSSLELGDSALYFCASSVRWGGHNEQFFGPGTRLTVL.

The chain links TRBV19 to TRBJ2-3, with 9 bases matching TRBD2. Looked up from germline, CDR1 is LNHDA and CDR2 is SQIVND (reference sequence). Trimming cost V 5 bases and J 6 bases; bases outside gene matches: 3. The CDR3 sequence is 13 residues long. CDR3 protein: CASSVSGGDTQYF. As DNA, the CDR3 is TGTGCCAGTAGTGTGAGCGGGGGGGATACGCAGTATTTT.

V and J are TRBV7-7 and TRBJ2-7; D could derive from TRBD1 or TRBD2 (7 bases each). The CDR3 has 15 residues. CDR1 is SSHAT and CDR2 is FNYEAQ in the germline V gene (reference sequence). Trimming stripped 2 bases from V and 2 bases from J, with 13 bases between. The CDR3 sequence is CASSLREGAPYEQYF. Written as DNA, the CDR3 is TGTGCCAGCAGCTTAAGGGAGGGGGCCCCCTACGAGCAGTACTTC. Drawing the rest from reference TRBV7-7 and TRBJ2-7, the complete variable domain is GAGVSQSPRYKVTKRGQDVTLRCDPISSHATLYWYQQALGQGPEFLTYFNYEAQPDKSGLPSDRFSAERPEGSISTLTIQRTEQRDSAMYRCASSLREGAPYEQYFGPGTRLTVT.

The chain uses TRBV7-3 and TRBJ2-6; unclear D gene. The V gene lost 4 bases and the J gene lost 2 bases, with 12 bases spanning the gap. The CDR3 totals 16 residues. Germline loops: CDR1 SGHTA, CDR2 FQGTGA. CDR3 protein: CASSYSGRTGANVLTF. CDR3 nucleotides: TGTGCCAGCAGCTACTCAGGACGGACTGGGGCCAACGTCCTGACTTTC.

This chain links TRBV7-9 with TRBJ2-2; D not certain. Trimming shortened V by 2 bases and J by 6 bases, and 4 bases separated the two germline ends. The CDR3 loop spans 12 amino acids. The germline V gene encodes CDR1 SEHNR and CDR2 FQNEAQ (reference sequence). The CDR3 coding sequence is TGTGCCAGCAGCTTAAGCCCCGGGGAGCTGTTTTTT. This codes for CASSLSPGELFF.

The V and J genes are TRBV7-2 and TRBJ2-1; D may be TRBD2 (6 bases). CDR1 and CDR2 from the germline V gene are SGHTA and FQGNSA. V gave up 6 bases and J gave up 6 bases, with 15 bases separating them. This CDR3 contains 14 residues. The CDR3: CASSLWAGLNEQFF. CDR3 coding DNA: TGTGCCAGCAGTTTGTGGGCGGGACTCAATGAGCAGTTCTTC.

V usage is TRBV23-1 and J usage is TRBJ1-1, with TRBD1 matching over 10 bases. TRBV23-1 is treated as an ORF (open reading frame) with a function not yet certain. The CDR3 contains 18 residues. V lost 4 bases, J lost 11 bases, and 22 bases stayed unmatched. The CDR3 loop reads CASSPINGYPGTGVEAFF. The DNA for the CDR3 is TGCGCCAGCAGTCCTATTAATGGATACCCCGGGACAGGGGTGGAGGCTTTCTTT.

The gene calls are TRBV4-3 and TRBJ1-5, with 8 positions matching TRBD1. V was clipped by 1 base and J by 6 bases; unmatched bases: 8. CDR3 length: 16 residues. CDR1 and CDR2 from the germline V gene are LGHNA and YSLEER. The CDR3 DNA follows: TGCGCCAGCAGCCAAGGGACAGGGAGGGAGGGTCAGCCCCAGCATTTT. Its protein product is CASSQGTGREGQPQHF.

The J gene is TRBJ1-2, the V gene TRBV30; the match to TRBD1 covers 9 bases. There are 14 residues in the CDR3. Germline assignment: CDR1 GTSNPN and CDR2 SVGIG (reference sequence). The V and J ends lost 1 base and 8 bases, in that order; junction bases with no gene match: 8. CDR3 sequence reads: CAWSGTGASRGYTF. Written as DNA, the CDR3 is TGTGCCTGGAGTGGGACAGGGGCATCGCGCGGCTACACCTTC.

The V call is TRBV4-3, the J call TRBJ1-5; D is unresolved. This CDR3 is built from 13 residues. The V end was cut by 0 bases, the J end by 5 bases, with 5 bases between. CDR1 and CDR2 (germline): LGHNA, YSLEER. The DNA for the CDR3 is TGCGCCAGCAGCCAAGACGGGGATCAGCCCCAGCATTTT. Translating gives CASSQDGDQPQHF.

V gene TRBV7-2 combines with J gene TRBJ2-7; D is uncertain. V lost 0 bases and J lost 4, with 13 bases in between. The CDR3 covers 15 residues. Germline values: CDR1 SGHTA, CDR2 FQGNSA. The CDR3 DNA is TGTGCCAGCAGCTTAGCAAGGTCGGAAGGGTACGAGCAGTACTTC. This sequence encodes CASSLARSEGYEQYF.

The chain links TRBV7-6 to TRBJ2-3, with D maybe TRBD2 (6 bases). The CDR3 is made up of 17 amino acids. In germline, CDR1 is SGHVS, CDR2 FNYEAQ. V lost 1 base to trimming and J lost 7 bases, with 21 bases between them. The CDR3 sequence: CASSLEVGGDVRHTQYF. For the CDR3, the DNA is TGTGCCAGCAGCTTAGAGGTTGGAGGGGACGTAAGACATACGCAGTATTTT.

The V call is TRBV5-8, the J call TRBJ2-7; D unclear. Germline V CDR1 and CDR2: SGHTS, YDEGEE. This CDR3 is 11 amino acids long. V shed 3 bases and J shed 4 bases, with 5 bases lying between them. CDR3 in DNA: TGTGCCAGCAGCTCAGCTTACGAGCAGTACTTC. Translating gives CASSSAYEQYF.

The chain combines TRBV10-1 with TRBJ2-7, with TRBD2 matching over 11 bases. The length of the CDR3 is 16 residues. Germline CDR1 and CDR2: WNHNN and SYGVQD (reference sequence). V lost 3 bases and J lost 1; bases outside the gene matches: 5. The CDR3 is CASSEGGLADSYEQYF. In DNA form, the CDR3 reads TGCGCCAGCAGTGAAGGGGGACTAGCGGATTCCTACGAGCAGTACTTC.

The V and J genes are TRBV18 and TRBJ2-1; TRBD1 aligns across 10 bases. CDR1 is KGHSH and CDR2 is LQKENI in the germline V gene. This CDR3 contains 16 residues. The V and J ends lost 3 bases and 7 bases, in that order; junction bases with no gene match: 9. The CDR3 sequence: CASSPGTGAGSNEQFF. The CDR3 coding sequence is TGTGCCAGCTCACCTGGGACAGGGGCGGGAAGTAATGAGCAGTTCTTC.

The count of this clone is one. The chain recombines TRBV6-1 with TRBJ1-3, with D perhaps TRBD1 (6 bases). Germline assignment: CDR1 MNHNS and CDR2 SASEGT. The CDR3 is 14 amino acids. Trimming stripped 1 base from V and 2 bases from J, with 6 bases between. The CDR3 DNA follows: TGTGCCAGCAGTGAAGGGGGGCCTGGAAACACCATATATTTT. Protein: CASSEGGPGNTIYF.

The chain joins TRBV9 to TRBJ2-5; no clear D. The V gene lost 0 bases and the J gene lost 1 base, with 10 bases spanning the gap. The CDR3 has 15 amino acids. Looked up from germline, CDR1 is SGDLS and CDR2 is YYNGEE. The CDR3 spells CASSVAGEIQETQYF. In DNA form, the CDR3 reads TGTGCCAGCAGCGTAGCAGGTGAGATCCAAGAGACCCAGTACTTC.

The chain combines TRBV5-4 with TRBJ2-7, with TRBD1 matching over 7 bases. V shed 6 bases and J 7 bases; nucleotides not matched to a gene: 10. CDR1 is SGHNT, CDR2 YYREEE, per germline (reference sequence). The CDR3 totals 13 residues. Here the CDR3 DNA reads TGTGCCAGCACCATCGACAGGGCGAGGGAGCAGTACTTC. It translates to CASTIDRAREQYF.

The chain couples TRBV7-6 to TRBJ2-7; the match to TRBD2 covers 7 bases. Germline CDR1 reads SGHVS; CDR2 reads FNYEAQ. The V and J ends lost 1 base and 2 bases, in that order; junction bases with no gene match: 8. The CDR3 loop spans 16 amino acids. CDR3 amino acids: CASSLGAGTLAYEQYF. The CDR3 DNA follows: TGTGCCAGCAGCTTAGGAGCGGGGACCCTCGCCTACGAGCAGTACTTC.

The genes are TRBV9 and TRBJ1-5; 11 bases align to TRBD1. The V segment lost 0 bases and the J segment 5 bases; nucleotides outside the gene matches: 4. The CDR3 consists of 16 residues. Germline CDR1 reads SGDLS; CDR2 reads YYNGEE. CDR3 amino acids: CASSVGGTGGDQPQHF. The DNA for the CDR3 is TGTGCCAGCAGCGTAGGAGGGACAGGGGGTGATCAGCCCCAGCATTTT.

The chain employs TRBV9 and TRBJ2-1; 10 bases are a match to TRBD2. There are 16 residues in the CDR3. The J segment lost 5 bases and the V segment lost 4 bases, leaving 9 bases of the junction unmatched. CDR1 and CDR2 (germline): SGDLS, YYNGEE. DNA of the CDR3: TGTGCCAGCAGCTCCCCTAGCGGGGGTTCTGACAATGAGCAGTTCTTC. Amino acids: CASSSPSGGSDNEQFF.

The chain couples TRBV9 to TRBJ2-1; 8 bases align to TRBD2. Germline-derived CDR1 and CDR2 are SGDLS and YYNGEE. This CDR3 is 15 amino acids long. Losses at the gene ends were 0 bases for V and 5 bases for J; bases not matched to a gene: 4. CDR3 in amino acids: CASSVGGGPNNEQFF. For the CDR3, the DNA is TGTGCCAGCAGCGTAGGCGGGGGGCCCAACAATGAGCAGTTCTTC.

This clone was seen a single time. This chain links TRBV2 with TRBJ1-1; D is unclear. The length of the CDR3 is 14 residues. Trimming shortened V by 6 bases and J by 5 bases, and 16 bases separated the two germline ends. Per germline, CDR1 SNHLY and CDR2 FYNNEI. The CDR3 protein is CASRQRAGGTEAFF. The CDR3 DNA follows: TGTGCCAGCAGGCAGCGGGCAGGAGGAACTGAAGCTTTCTTT.